These 19 T cell receptor beta chains came from one sample sequenced in a study of cytomegalovirus exposure and HLA in healthy donors. The PCR employed 60 Vbeta primers together with 13 Jbeta primers. Generated by immunoSEQ multiplex PCR, the TCRdb table keeps only in-frame clones and is missing some. The data contain about 130,000 clones, 83% of them singletons. Specimen: PBMCs. Every receptor here comes from a man aged 18 to 35 in good health and CMV-seropositive.

The gene calls are TRBV7-8 and TRBJ2-7; TRBD1 might be the D (6 bases). The germline gives CDR1 SGHVS, CDR2 FQNEAQ. This CDR3 is built from 14 residues. V lost 3 bases and J 2 bases, leaving 11 bases between the germline ends. The CDR3 DNA reads TGTGCCAGCAGCTTTGGGACACAGACCTACGAGCAGTACTTC. Residues: CASSFGTQTYEQYF.

On this clone: Different DNA sequences within this sample yield the same CDR3. The J gene is TRBJ1-1, the V gene TRBV30, with D perhaps matching TRBD1 (5 bases). Germline CDR1 and CDR2: GTSNPN and SVGIG (reference sequence). V was trimmed by 5 bases and J by 1 base, leaving 8 bases between them. The CDR3 has 12 residues. As DNA, the CDR3 is TGTGCCTGGGGAAGGGGGAACACTGAAGCTTTCTTT. It codes for CAWGRGNTEAFF.

This sequence joins TRBV7-6 and TRBJ1-1; TRBD1 might be the D (6 bases). The V and J ends lost 6 bases and 1 base respectively, with 9 bases between them. This CDR3 contains 13 residues. CDR1 and CDR2 from the germline V gene are SGHVS and FNYEAQ. CDR3 DNA sequence: TGTGCCAGCAGGGGACACCCGAACACTGAAGCTTTCTTT. Protein product: CASRGHPNTEAFF. The whole variable domain, remainder taken from reference TRBV7-6 and TRBJ1-1, is GAGVSQSPRYKVTKRGQDVALRCDPISGHVSLYWYRQALGQGPEFLTYFNYEAQQDKSGLPNDRFSAERPEGSISTLTIQRTEQRDSAMYRCASRGHPNTEAFFGQGTRLTVV.

J is TRBJ1-1 and V is TRBV11-2, with no clear D. The CDR3 loop spans 13 amino acids. The V end was cut by 5 bases, the J end by 1 base, with 8 bases between. The V gene's germline CDR1 is SGHAT and CDR2 FQNNGV. This CDR3 reads CASSLGPNTEAFF. The CDR3 DNA is TGTGCCAGCAGCCTTGGGCCGAACACTGAAGCTTTCTTT. Based on the CDR3 plus reference TRBV11-2 and TRBJ1-1, the full variable domain is EAGVAQSPRYKIIEKRQSVAFWCNPISGHATLYWYQQILGQGPKLLIQFQNNGVVDDSQLPKDRFSAERLKGVDSTLKIQPAKLEDSAVYLCASSLGPNTEAFFGQGTRLTVV.

The genes are TRBV29-1 and TRBJ2-5; D ambiguous. The CDR3 length is 10 residues. CDR1 and CDR2 (germline): SQVTM, ANQGSEA. The V end was cut by 5 bases, the J end by 5 bases, with 6 bases between. CDR3: CSVPGETQYF. As DNA, the CDR3 is TGCAGCGTTCCCGGGGAGACCCAGTACTTC.

The sample holds a few counts of this clone. V gene TRBV30 combines with J gene TRBJ2-2; D may be TRBD1 (5 bases). V was shortened by 7 bases and J by 8 bases, with 14 bases between the two germline ends. CDR3 length equals 12 residues. Germline lookup yields CDR1 GTSNPN and CDR2 SVGIG (reference sequence). CDR3 sequence (DNA): TGTGCCTCCTCTCAGGCAGGGGGGGAGCTGTTTTTT. Translated: CASSQAGGELFF.

The chain couples TRBV9 to TRBJ1-2; D may be TRBD1 (5 bases). The V end lost 0 bases, the J end lost 5 bases, and 17 bases lay between the germline ends. CDR1 SGDLS and CDR2 YYNGEE come from the germline V gene. The CDR3 runs 16 residues. CDR3 residues: CASSVGGGDLLYGYTF. CDR3 coding DNA: TGTGCCAGCAGCGTAGGGGGGGGAGACCTACTATATGGCTACACCTTC.

This clone occurred a few times. The chain has TRBV19 and TRBJ2-1; D gene uncertain. In germline, CDR1 is LNHDA, CDR2 SQIVND (reference sequence). The CDR3 spans 14 residues. Trimming shortened V by 3 bases and J by 0 bases, and 6 bases separated the two germline ends. In nucleotides, the CDR3 is TGTGCCAGTAGTATGGAGAGCTCCTACAATGAGCAGTTCTTC. It encodes CASSMESSYNEQFF.

The rearrangement joins TRBV7-7 to TRBJ2-1; possibly TRBD2 for D (5 bases). The germline V and J ends were trimmed by 1 base and 9 bases, with 10 bases remaining between them. The CDR3 sequence is 13 residues long. Germline CDR1 SSHAT, CDR2 FNYEAQ (reference sequence). The CDR3 region is CASSLEAGTEQFF. The CDR3 nucleotides are TGTGCCAGCAGCTTAGAGGCGGGCACTGAGCAGTTCTTC.

V usage is TRBV27 and J usage is TRBJ2-5, with 9 bases fitting TRBD1. The junction had 10 bases not matched to a gene; V was cut back by 6 bases and J by 2 bases. There are 16 residues in the CDR3. The germline gives CDR1 MNHEY, CDR2 SMNVEV (reference sequence). In DNA form, the CDR3 reads TGTGCCAGCAGCCTAGTTGCCGGGACAGGGCAAGAGACCCAGTACTTC. Translating gives CASSLVAGTGQETQYF.

Comment on this clone: The DNA is left out, because the CDR3 cannot be placed on it with certainty; the CDR3 is given as TCRdb lists it. The chain uses TRBV5-5 and TRBJ2-7; the table calls TRBD1, which could not be checked here. The germline V gene has CDR1 SGHKS and CDR2 YYEKEE (reference sequence). The CDR3 length is 13 residues, termini included. CDR3 sequence reads: CASSVRDSTSGDF.

DNA for the CDR3: TGCGCCAGCAGCCAAGATGACGGCGAGGACTATGGCTACACCTTC. Its protein product is CASSQDDGEDYGYTF. J is TRBJ1-2 and V is TRBV4-1; D gene unclear. V lost 0 bases, J lost 3 bases, and 11 bases lay in between. CDR1 MGHRA and CDR2 YSYEKL come from the germline V gene. The CDR3 spans 15 residues.

This sequence joins TRBV5-6 and TRBJ2-7; 10 nucleotides line up with TRBD1. Per the germline V gene, CDR1 is SGHDT and CDR2 is YYEEEE. This CDR3 has 14 amino acids. Losses at the gene ends were 4 bases for V and 2 bases for J; bases not matched to a gene: 3. The CDR3 coding sequence is TGTGCCAGCAGCCAGGGACAGGGGCCCTACGAGCAGTACTTC. Translating gives CASSQGQGPYEQYF.

The chain is built from TRBV2 and TRBJ2-5; D possibly corresponds to TRBD2 (6 bases). CDR1 is SNHLY, CDR2 FYNNEI, per germline. V shed 8 bases and J shed 2 bases, with 21 bases lying between them. The CDR3 covers 16 residues. CDR3 loop: CASYAGTPAPQETQYF. The CDR3 DNA is TGTGCCAGCTACGCGGGGACTCCCGCTCCTCAAGAGACCCAGTACTTC.

The chain recombines TRBV19 with TRBJ1-1; D may be TRBD1 (5 bases). V gave up 4 bases and J gave up 0 bases, with 15 bases separating them. The CDR3 covers 16 residues. The germline V gene has CDR1 LNHDA and CDR2 SQIVND (reference sequence). CDR3 loop: CASSNRPGQLNTEAFF. The DNA for the CDR3 is TGTGCCAGTAGTAACCGTCCAGGGCAGCTGAACACTGAAGCTTTCTTT.

A few counts support this clone. V is TRBV7-6 and J is TRBJ1-1, with a tentative D call TRBD1 (6 bases). Germline-derived CDR1 and CDR2 are SGHVS and FNYEAQ. Deletions cut 5 bases from V and 3 bases from J, with 10 bases between. CDR3 length equals 13 residues. In DNA, the CDR3 is TGTGCCAGCAGCAAGGACAGTTACACTGAAGCTTTCTTT. Protein sequence: CASSKDSYTEAFF.

Concerning this clone: Just one base apart from a much larger clone, this may be a read error. CDR3 amino acids: CAISGTSGGTDTQYF. The CDR3 DNA reads as TGTGCCATCAGTGGGACTAGCGGGGGCACAGATACGCAGTATTTT. This chain links TRBV10-3 with TRBJ2-3, with 12 nucleotides matching TRBD2. The CDR3 is 15 residues long. Looked up from germline, CDR1 is ENHRY and CDR2 is SYGVKD. The junction had 0 bases not matched to a gene; V was cut back by 4 bases and J by 1 base.

The CDR3 reads CASSIDPAAGAYNEQFF. CDR3 coding DNA: TGTGCCAGTAGTATAGATCCCGCGGCGGGGGCGTACAATGAGCAGTTCTTC. V and J are TRBV19 and TRBJ2-1; D might be TRBD2 (7 bases). V was trimmed by 0 bases and J by 4 bases, leaving 16 bases between them. CDR1 and CDR2 from the germline V gene are LNHDA and SQIVND (reference sequence). The CDR3 has 17 amino acids.

This rearrangement joins TRBV10-3 to TRBJ1-5, with TRBD1 matching 7 bases. V gave up 10 bases and J gave up 1 base; unmatched junction bases: 4. CDR3 length: 13 amino acids. Germline V gene lookup returns CDR1 ENHRY and CDR2 SYGVKD. CDR3 nucleotide sequence: TGTGCCACGCGACAGGGAAGCAATCAGCCCCAGCATTTT. This sequence encodes CATRQGSNQPQHF.